This T cell receptor (beta chain) was sequenced in a study of blood T cells in healthy people across ages. A second PCR of 7 to 11 cycles used a sample-barcoded 5' primer and a J-beta primer mix. TCRdb passed the 5' RACE reads through MiXCR, listing each CDR3 protein once. Among some 1 million distinct CDR3 sequences listed, under 45% were seen once. The length of the CDR3 is 14 residues. Trimming left V 6 bases short and J 9 bases short, with 21 bases between. In germline, CDR1 is DFQATT, CDR2 SNEGSKA (reference sequence). Input material: blood. V usage is TRBV20-1 and J usage is TRBJ2-1, with D tentatively TRBD2 (6 bases). The TCR comes from a woman in her fifties or sixties in good health. The CDR3 region is CSASMTPNGGEQFF. In DNA form, the CDR3 reads TGCAGTGCCTCGATGACTCCCAACGGGGGTGAGCAGTTCTTC.